The rows below give T cell receptor beta chains drawn from one sample of a study of cytomegalovirus exposure and HLA in healthy donors. TCRdb's table, derived via immunoSEQ multiplex PCR, lists solely in-frame clones and lacks some. The table has around 110,000 clones, 81% seen once. The specimen was PBMCs. Receptors were obtained from a woman between 25 and 40 years old in good health and CMV-seronegative. Each CDR3 is given with its conserved first and last residue. A D gene is named only where the DNA matches it firmly.

d_call: NA
j_call: TRBJ2-7
v_call: TRBV28
cdr3_aa: CASSSGGYEQYF

d_call: TRBD1
j_call: TRBJ2-7
v_call: TRBV27
cdr3_aa: CASSRDRGPYEQYF

d_call: TRBD2
j_call: TRBJ2-1
v_call: TRBV14
cdr3_aa: CASSQSVAGAEQFF

d_call: TRBD1
j_call: TRBJ1-5
v_call: TRBV28
cdr3_aa: CATIDRGQGEQPQHF

d_call: TRBD2
j_call: TRBJ2-5
v_call: TRBV5-1
cdr3_aa: CASSFGGIDQETQYF

d_call: TRBD1
j_call: TRBJ2-6
v_call: TRBV7-3
cdr3_aa: CASSLSAGGSGANVLTF

d_call: NA
j_call: TRBJ1-2
v_call: TRBV6-4
cdr3_aa: CASSVMGRINNYGYTF

d_call: NA
j_call: TRBJ2-7
v_call: TRBV4-3
cdr3_aa: CASSQDRASPGEQYF

d_call: TRBD2
j_call: TRBJ2-1
v_call: TRBV10-3
cdr3_aa: CAISDREAAYNEQFF

d_call: TRBD2
j_call: TRBJ2-1
v_call: TRBV19
cdr3_aa: CASSRTGTSGRAGQFF

d_call: NA
j_call: TRBJ1-1
v_call: TRBV5-4
cdr3_aa: CASSFPEAVTEAFF

d_call: NA
j_call: TRBJ2-5
v_call: TRBV10-1
cdr3_aa: CASSEQIRETQYF

d_call: NA
j_call: TRBJ2-5
v_call: TRBV5-1
cdr3_aa: CASSSSSGPWETQYF

d_call: TRBD2
j_call: TRBJ2-1
v_call: TRBV11-3
cdr3_aa: CASSIGSGRAYNEQFF

d_call: NA
j_call: TRBJ1-2
v_call: TRBV5-1
cdr3_aa: CASSDSDSRGYTF

d_call: NA
j_call: TRBJ2-1
v_call: TRBV7-9
cdr3_aa: CASSPDTDYYNEQFF

d_call: TRBD2
j_call: TRBJ2-1
v_call: TRBV28
cdr3_aa: CASSSPASGYYNEQFF

d_call: NA
j_call: TRBJ2-6
v_call: TRBV7-7
cdr3_aa: CASSQGGSGANVLTF

d_call: NA
j_call: TRBJ1-5
v_call: TRBV19
cdr3_aa: CASSADRNNQPQHF

d_call: NA
j_call: TRBJ1-1
v_call: TRBV10-3
cdr3_aa: CAISEAGGITEAFF

d_call: NA
j_call: TRBJ1-5
v_call: TRBV5-1
cdr3_aa: CASSLGEGRDGPQHF

d_call: TRBD1
j_call: TRBJ1-2
v_call: TRBV6-1
cdr3_aa: CASSVGDRIYGYTF

d_call: NA
j_call: TRBJ1-5
v_call: TRBV15
cdr3_aa: CATSTPGINQPQHF

d_call: TRBD2
j_call: TRBJ2-7
v_call: TRBV5-1
cdr3_aa: CASTRLADGEQYF

d_call: TRBD1
j_call: TRBJ2-4
v_call: TRBV7-2
cdr3_aa: CASSLAGTGIMDIQYF

d_call: TRBD2
j_call: TRBJ2-1
v_call: TRBV28
cdr3_aa: CASSISAGGNYNEQFF

d_call: NA
j_call: TRBJ2-7
v_call: TRBV28
cdr3_aa: CASSLKGWGGYEQYF

d_call: TRBD1
j_call: TRBJ1-4
v_call: TRBV5-1
cdr3_aa: CASSLGTGANEKLFF

d_call: TRBD1
j_call: TRBJ1-5
v_call: TRBV7-9
cdr3_aa: CASSPQGQGNQPQHF

d_call: NA
j_call: TRBJ1-4
v_call: TRBV4-1
cdr3_aa: CASSQVGASGASEKLFF